This TCR beta chain was recorded in a study of regulatory T cells in long-lasting Graves disease. The V gene's germline CDR1 is KGHSH and CDR2 LQKENI. The V and J ends lost 2 bases and 3 bases respectively, with 10 bases between them. The CDR3 sequence is 14 residues long. Specified time point: newly diagnosed GD, antithyroid drugs for less than 3 months. Isolated PBMC RNA provided the starting material for the TCR library. This clonotype came up once. With iRepertoire HTBI primers and Arm-PCR of CDR3 regions, TCR beta libraries were built. TCRdb re-analysed the multiplex PCR reads in MiXCR, keeping a single row per CDR3 protein. In the table there are 200,000 to 250,000 distinct CDR3 sequences, 15% to 20% of which are singletons.

The sequences come from peripheral blood mononuclear cells (PBMCs), collected at new diagnosis, from a patient treated with antithyroid drugs. This rearrangement joins TRBV18 to TRBJ2-5; D possibly corresponds to TRBD2 (5 bases). This receptor was identified in a female donor with Graves disease. CDR3 DNA sequence: TGTGCCAGCTCACCAGCGGGCAGAAAAGAGACCCAGTACTTC. This translates into CASSPAGRKETQYF.